This TCR beta chain was retrieved from a study of T-cell reconstitution after alpha-beta-depleted transplantation in children. Preparation of the TCRbeta library used unique molecular identifiers. TCRdb called the PCR reads again in MiXCR, with one record for every CDR3 protein. This sample carries 700,000 or so distinct CDR3 sequences, approximately 14% of them seen once, and the ten largest clones take approximately 0.8%. Study findings and constraints: About two months after transplant, alpha-beta T cells reportedly came from several hundred expanded graft clones.

This clonotype was seen at least ten times. Its matching antigen is unknown. The CDR3 contains 15 residues. V was cut by 3 bases and J by 2 bases, with 11 bases left in between. From germline, CDR1 is SSHAT and CDR2 FNYEAQ (reference sequence). The sample in question was PBMCs, obtained before TCRalphabeta/CD19-depleted stem cell transplant. The chain carries TRBV7-7 and TRBJ2-1; no definite D call. The TCR was taken from a girl aged 2-10 years with congenital amegakaryocytic thrombocytopenia, due to receive a stem cell transplant. CDR3 in DNA: TGTGCCAGCAGCTTGGGCGCGAAAACCTACAATGAGCAGTTCTTC. Protein product: CASSLGAKTYNEQFF.